This T cell receptor (beta chain) was recorded in a study of CD8+ T cells in alopecia areata. Looking at the study overall: Patients in the treated group were given tofacitinib by mouth, 5 to 10 mg twice a day. The authors scored treated patients' severity by affected scalp percentage.

The authors extracted RNA and reverse transcribed it into cDNA as the sequencing template. Profiled with immunoSEQ multiplex PCR; TCRdb holds only in-frame clones, not every one. The data hold around 150,000 clones, with 50% to 70% observed a single time. Treatment of the sample: oral pan-JAK inhibitor, 5-10 mg twice daily. Germline assignment: CDR1 SGHAT and CDR2 FQNNGV. This CDR3 is 14 amino acids long. V gave up 1 base and J gave up 4 bases; unmatched junction bases: 2. Findings and caveats of the study: Researchers reported that TCR sharing among patients proved less clear than in mice, possibly HLA-linked.

About this clone itself: Its specificity is unknown.

This sequence originates from a human donor with alopecia areata. The chain joins TRBV11-2 to TRBJ2-3; 7 bases fit TRBD2. The sequencing here drew on CD4+ T cells sorted from blood, taken at week 4, from a patient treated with tofacitinib. As DNA, the CDR3 is TGTGCCAGCAGCTTAGGACTAGCTCCAGATACGCAGTATTTT. Its translation: CASSLGLAPDTQYF.